This TCR beta chain was identified in a study of shared clonotypes between healthy human individuals. General study results and limits: A handful of donors shared approximately 5% of their naive CD4 clonotypes. How much donors shared clonotypes was expected to be affected by sequencing depth.

A roughly 200 ng quantity of DNA, around 30,000 T cell genomes, went into the sorted-subset replicate PCRs. TCRdb keeps only in-frame clones here, not all; method: immunoSEQ multiplex PCR. The data contain about 2.4 million clones, roughly 93% of them seen just once; the ten biggest clones take up more than 0.35%. This CDR3 has 15 amino acids. V shed 5 bases, J shed 6 bases, and the junction held 7 bases outside the gene matches. The germline V gene encodes CDR1 SGHTA and CDR2 FQGNSA. About this clone itself: The antigen remains unidentified.

This sequence was found in a man aged 18 to 29 in good health. Some clones in this sample may be carry-over from other donors' samples. Sequencing input: naive CD4+ T cells from PBMCs. Subset indicated: CD45RA+ positively selected. The rearrangement links TRBV7-2 to TRBJ2-1; 10 bases line up with TRBD2. The CDR3 protein is CASSVTSGHANEQFF. CDR3 coding DNA: TGTGCCAGCAGCGTGACTAGCGGGCACGCCAATGAGCAGTTCTTC.